The 5 T cell receptor beta chains below come from one sample, sequenced in a study of vaccination and CD4 T cells after COVID-19. For these receptors, no antigen is known. Sequence data for DNA of cultured CD4+ T cells were generated by the Oncomine TCR Beta short-read assay. In TCRdb, the PCR reads were re-called with MiXCR into one record per CDR3 protein. The table shows roughly 14,000 distinct CDR3 sequences, with 50% to 55% occurring only once. Treatment in this sample: roughly 10-day PBMC culture with coronavirus spike peptide pools or control peptides (ViraFEST assay). Sequenced material: CD4+ T cells from blood, cultured in vitro. The source of these receptors is a human donor who had recovered from COVID-19.

V gene TRBV2 combines with J gene TRBJ1-2; 8 bases align to TRBD1. CDR3 size: 14 residues. Looked up from germline, CDR1 is SNHLY and CDR2 is FYNNEI. V lost 2 bases to trimming and J lost 6 bases; unmatched junction nucleotides: 5. The CDR3 bases are TGTGCCAGCAGTGAACGGACAGGGTACCATGGCTACACCTTC. Translated: CASSERTGYHGYTF.

In its sample, this clonotype was seen a few times. This sequence joins TRBV20-1 and TRBJ1-1; a possible D gene is TRBD1 (6 bases). V lost 0 bases to trimming and J lost 6 bases, with 20 bases between them. Germline CDR1 is DFQATT and CDR2 is SNEGSKA (reference sequence). The length of the CDR3 is 16 residues. The CDR3 spells CSARDPGVQGGAEAFF. The CDR3, as DNA: TGCAGTGCTAGAGACCCAGGGGTCCAGGGTGGGGCTGAAGCTTTCTTT.

The V call is TRBV28, the J call TRBJ1-6; no reliable D call. This CDR3 is 14 amino acids long. V was clipped by 8 bases and J by 8 bases, with 16 bases between them. Germline V gene lookup returns CDR1 MDHEN and CDR2 SYDVKM. CDR3 amino acids: CASLRTASYSPLHF. The DNA of the CDR3 is TGTGCCAGCCTAAGAACAGCTTCTTATTCACCCCTCCACTTT.

The J gene is TRBJ1-3, the V gene TRBV6-1; D call uncertain. Germline V gene sequence: CDR1 MNHNS, CDR2 SASEGT. V lost 3 bases to trimming and J lost 7 bases, with 10 bases between them. The CDR3 loop spans 13 amino acids. The CDR3 DNA follows: TGTGCCAGCAGTGAGTACAGAAGGAACACCATATATTTT. Translation: CASSEYRRNTIYF.

This clonotype was counted a few times. The chain joins TRBV20-1 to TRBJ2-2; perhaps TRBD2 as D (5 bases). Trimming removed 6 bases at V and 7 bases at J, with 18 bases between. This CDR3 is 14 amino acids long. Germline assignment: CDR1 DFQATT and CDR2 SNEGSKA (reference sequence). The CDR3 DNA sequence: TGCAGTGCCCCGCCTCAGGACTTGAGCGGGGAGCTGTTTTTT. This codes for CSAPPQDLSGELFF.